A single sample is the source of the 18 T cell receptor beta chains below, sequenced in a study of beta chain features in type 1 diabetes. Expressed TCRB transcripts were sequenced because the entire RNA isolate underwent reverse transcription. TCRdb's copy holds only in-frame clones and misses some; the assay was immunoSEQ multiplex PCR. Of some 500,000 clones in the sample, approximately 10% were seen once. The source material was naive CD4+ T cells from blood. The receptors derive from a woman younger than 35 in good health.

V gene TRBV4-3 combines with J gene TRBJ1-2; 9 bases fit TRBD1. There are 16 residues in the CDR3. V lost 0 bases and J lost 3; bases outside the gene matches: 5. Germline V lookup: CDR1 LGHNA, CDR2 YSLEER. CDR3 DNA sequence: TGCGCCAGCAGCCAAGACCCAGACAGGGGGTACTATGGCTACACCTTC. Translation: CASSQDPDRGYYGYTF.

The rearrangement joins TRBV29-1 to TRBJ2-3, with 8 bases fitting TRBD1. Germline V CDR1 and CDR2: SQVTM, ANQGSEA. V lost 4 bases and J lost 2; bases outside the gene matches: 5. The CDR3 runs 14 residues. CDR3: CSVAQDRVTDTQYF. In nucleotides, the CDR3 is TGCAGCGTTGCTCAGGACAGGGTCACAGATACGCAGTATTTT.

This clone was detected once. V usage is TRBV7-9 and J usage is TRBJ2-3, with 7 bases that match TRBD1. Germline trimming cut 9 bases from V and 1 base from J; bases unmatched to any gene: 10. Germline V CDR1 and CDR2: SEHNR, FQNEAQ (reference sequence). The CDR3 consists of 15 residues. CDR3 region: CASNTGVGGTDTQYF. In DNA, the CDR3 is TGTGCCAGTAATACAGGGGTCGGCGGCACAGATACGCAGTATTTT.

This clone was seen a few times. The rearrangement joins TRBV7-2 to TRBJ2-1; D gene unclear. V was pared by 2 bases and J by 9 bases, with 8 bases between. Looked up from germline, CDR1 is SGHTA and CDR2 is FQGNSA. This CDR3 spans 12 amino acids. The CDR3 coding sequence is TGTGCCAGCAGCTTATTGCCCGGTGAGCAGTTCTTC. As protein: CASSLLPGEQFF.

This chain connects TRBV7-6 to TRBJ1-6, with a tentative D call TRBD1 (5 bases). Trimming pared 1 base from V and 7 bases from J, leaving 11 bases between. Germline CDR1 and CDR2: SGHVS and FNYEAQ. This CDR3 is built from 15 residues. The CDR3 region has the DNA TGTGCCAGCAGCTTAGAAGGCAGGGCCAATTCACCCCTCCACTTT. Its protein is CASSLEGRANSPLHF. Combining the CDR3 with reference TRBV7-6 and TRBJ1-6 gives the whole variable domain GAGVSQSPRYKVTKRGQDVALRCDPISGHVSLYWYRQALGQGPEFLTYFNYEAQQDKSGLPNDRFSAERPEGSISTLTIQRTEQRDSAMYRCASSLEGRANSPLHFGNGTRLTVT.

This clone was recorded a few times. J is TRBJ1-2 and V is TRBV25-1; D perhaps matches TRBD1 (6 bases). Germline assignment: CDR1 MGHDK and CDR2 SYGVNS. Trimming cost V 6 bases and J 7 bases, with 15 bases left between them. The CDR3 spans 13 residues. CDR3 in amino acids: CASRDRVMSGYTF. The CDR3 DNA is TGTGCCAGCAGGGACAGAGTAATGAGTGGCTACACCTTC.

V is TRBV9 and J is TRBJ2-1, with 9 bases identical to TRBD1. The V gene's germline CDR1 is SGDLS and CDR2 YYNGEE. The CDR3 consists of 16 residues. The trim removed 0 bases at V and 4 bases at J, leaving 5 bases unmatched. CDR3 sequence reads: CASSVAVTGGYNEQFF. The CDR3 nucleotides are TGTGCCAGCAGCGTAGCTGTGACAGGGGGGTACAATGAGCAGTTCTTC.

The chain is built from TRBV7-3 and TRBJ2-5; D may correspond to TRBD1 or TRBD2 (6 bases each). This CDR3 comprises 15 residues. Germline loops: CDR1 SGHTA, CDR2 FQGTGA. With 5 bases removed from V and 1 base from J, the gap between germline ends came to 14 bases. The CDR3 DNA follows: TGTGCCAGCAGCCCCTTACGGGGGCCCCAAGAGACCCAGTACTTC. It encodes CASSPLRGPQETQYF.

The CDR3, as DNA: TGTGCCTCCGCCGCGGGACTAGCAAGAAGCGGTGAGCAGTTCTTC. The encoded protein is CASAAGLARSGEQFF. The chain combines TRBV30 with TRBJ2-1; 9 bases agree with TRBD2. V dropped 7 bases and J dropped 9; count of bases not matched to a gene: 16. Germline V gene lookup returns CDR1 GTSNPN and CDR2 SVGIG (reference sequence). The length of the CDR3 is 15 residues.

V and J are TRBV7-9 and TRBJ2-5, with D possibly matching TRBD2 (5 bases). Between the trimmed V and J ends, which lost 1 base and 5 bases, there was a span of 11 bases. This CDR3 spans 14 amino acids. Per the germline V gene, CDR1 is SEHNR and CDR2 is FQNEAQ (reference sequence). Written as DNA, the CDR3 is TGTGCCAGCAGCTTAGACTCACGCGGGGAGACCCAGTACTTC. Amino acid sequence: CASSLDSRGETQYF. Together with reference TRBV7-9 and TRBJ2-5, the CDR3 gives the full variable domain: DTGVSQNPRHKITKRGQNVTFRCDPISEHNRLYWYRQTLGQGPEFLTYFQNEAQLEKSRLLSDRFSAERPKGSFSTLEIQRTEQGDSAMYLCASSLDSRGETQYFGPGTRLLVL.

The chain uses TRBV29-1 and TRBJ2-2; TRBD2 matches 14 bases. The V gene's germline CDR1 is SQVTM and CDR2 ANQGSEA. The CDR3 totals 19 residues. The CDR3 protein is CTAPPSRLAGGPDTGELFF. CDR3 nucleotide sequence: TGCACCGCCCCTCCCAGCCGACTAGCGGGGGGGCCTGACACCGGGGAGCTGTTTTTT.

This clone turned up a few times. The chain joins TRBV30 to TRBJ1-2; TRBD1 might be the D (6 bases). The CDR3 runs 15 residues. V lost 4 bases, J lost 8 bases, and 23 bases lay in between. Germline V CDR1 and CDR2: GTSNPN, SVGIG (reference sequence). CDR3 residues: CAWKPPTLIGGGYTF. DNA of the CDR3: TGTGCCTGGAAGCCCCCTACTTTGATCGGGGGCGGCTACACCTTC.

This clone was detected only a few times. The genes are TRBV29-1 and TRBJ2-3; a weak D match, TRBD1 (5 bases). Trimming shortened V by 6 bases and J by 0 bases, and 16 bases separated the two germline ends. The CDR3 covers 15 residues. The V gene's germline CDR1 is SQVTM and CDR2 ANQGSEA. The CDR3 DNA sequence: TGCAGCGTGAAGGGGCAGATAACTAGCACAGATACGCAGTATTTT. Protein: CSVKGQITSTDTQYF.

J is TRBJ2-6 and V is TRBV28; D gene unclear. Germline lookup yields CDR1 MDHEN and CDR2 SYDVKM. The germline V and J ends were trimmed by 1 base and 3 bases, with 7 bases remaining between them. This CDR3 contains 15 residues. The DNA for the CDR3 is TGTGCCAGCAGTTTATTGGAATTTGGGGCCAACGTCCTGACTTTC. Its translation: CASSLLEFGANVLTF.

This clone was counted between two and nine times. The J gene is TRBJ2-2, the V gene TRBV19; 7 positions match TRBD1. Germline CDR1 is LNHDA and CDR2 is SQIVND (reference sequence). There are 14 residues in the CDR3. V shed 7 bases and J 5 bases; nucleotides not matched to a gene: 7. CDR3 sequence (DNA): TGTGCCAGTACCCCGGACAGGAGAACCGGGGAGCTGTTTTTT. Protein sequence: CASTPDRRTGELFF. Complete variable domain (other parts from reference TRBV19 and TRBJ2-2): DGGITQSPKYLFRKEGQNVTLSCEQNLNHDAMYWYRQDPGQGLRLIYYSQIVNDFQKGDIAEGYSVSREKKESFPLTVTSAQKNPTAFYLCASTPDRRTGELFFGEGSRLTVL.

The chain couples TRBV5-6 to TRBJ2-7, with 12 nucleotides matching TRBD1. The ends lost 4 bases at V and 5 bases at J; junction bases unmatched: 7. The germline CDR1 and CDR2 sequences are SGHDT and YYEEEE. The length of the CDR3 is 15 residues. The CDR3, as DNA: TGTGCCAGCAGCCCCGGGGACAGGGGGCCCCACGAGCAGTACTTC. This encodes CASSPGDRGPHEQYF.

This clone was seen a handful of times. J is TRBJ2-4 and V is TRBV7-9, with 10 bases aligning to TRBD2. CDR3 length equals 15 residues. V was clipped by 3 bases and J by 8 bases; unmatched bases: 7. CDR1 and CDR2 from the germline V gene are SEHNR and FQNEAQ (reference sequence). Here the CDR3 DNA reads TGTGCCAGCAGCTTGACGACTAGCGGGTGGGACATTCAGTACTTC. Its translation is CASSLTTSGWDIQYF.

The chain combines TRBV9 with TRBJ2-7; a possible D gene is TRBD2 (5 bases). CDR1 and CDR2 from the germline V gene are SGDLS and YYNGEE. There are 14 residues in the CDR3. V was trimmed by 0 bases and J by 7 bases, leaving 14 bases between them. The CDR3 DNA sequence: TGTGCCAGCAGCGTAGACGCGAGGGAGAGGGAGCAGTACTTC. Encoded protein: CASSVDAREREQYF. The full variable domain, its missing parts supplied by reference TRBV9 and TRBJ2-7, is DSGVTQTPKHLITATGQRVTLRCSPRSGDLSVYWYQQSLDQGLQFLIQYYNGEERAKGNILERFSAQQFPDLHSELNLSSLELGDSALYFCASSVDAREREQYFGPGTRLTVT.